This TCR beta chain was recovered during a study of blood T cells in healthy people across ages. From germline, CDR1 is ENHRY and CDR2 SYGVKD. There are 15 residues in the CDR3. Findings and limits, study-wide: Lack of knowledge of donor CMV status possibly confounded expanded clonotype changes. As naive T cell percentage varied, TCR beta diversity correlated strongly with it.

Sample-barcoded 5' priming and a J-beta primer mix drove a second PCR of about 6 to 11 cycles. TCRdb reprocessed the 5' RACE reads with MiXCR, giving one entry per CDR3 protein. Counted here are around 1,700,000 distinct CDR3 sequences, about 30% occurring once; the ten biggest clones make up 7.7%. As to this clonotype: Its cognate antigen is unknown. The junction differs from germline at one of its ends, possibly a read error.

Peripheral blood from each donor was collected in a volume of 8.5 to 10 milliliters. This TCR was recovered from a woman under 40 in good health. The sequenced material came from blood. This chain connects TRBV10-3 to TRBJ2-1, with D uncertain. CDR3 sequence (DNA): TGTACCATCAGTGAGCCGGATGGGACCTACAATGAGCAGTTCTTC. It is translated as CTISEPDGTYNEQFF.